These 29 T cell receptor beta chains came from one sample sequenced in a study of blood T cell repertoires in COVID-19. Sequenced by immunoSEQ multiplex PCR; TCRdb stores in-frame clones only, minus some. The table has some 400,000 clones, roughly 86% seen once; the top ten hold more than 9%. The specimen sequenced was peripheral blood. The receptor set was obtained from a woman aged 30 to 39 with COVID-19, enrolled during active disease.

J is TRBJ2-1 and V is TRBV9; 14 bases are shared with TRBD2. Germline V gene data show CDR1 as SGDLS and CDR2 as YYNGEE. The J segment lost 4 bases and the V segment lost 4 bases, leaving 10 bases of the junction unmatched. The CDR3 loop spans 18 amino acids. CDR3 nucleotides: TGTGCCAGCAGCCCTCGGACTAGCGGGAGGAGCGGTTACAATGAGCAGTTCTTC. Translation gives CASSPRTSGRSGYNEQFF.

This clone has more than one count but fewer than ten. The rearrangement links TRBV5-1 to TRBJ2-7, with 10 bases fitting TRBD2. Germline V CDR1 and CDR2: SGHRS, YFSETQ. With V trimmed by 0 bases and J by 9 bases, 9 bases remained unmatched. This CDR3 contains 15 residues. The CDR3 is CASSLVQRGGDGQYF. The DNA of the CDR3 is TGCGCCAGCAGCTTGGTGCAGCGGGGGGGTGATGGGCAGTACTTC. Based on the CDR3 plus reference TRBV5-1 and TRBJ2-7, the full variable domain is KAGVTQTPRYLIKTRGQQVTLSCSPISGHRSVSWYQQTPGQGLQFLFEYFSETQRNKGNFPGRFSGRQFSNSRSEMNVSTLELGDSALYLCASSLVQRGGDGQYFGPGTRLTVT.

DNA of the CDR3: TGTGCCAGCAGCTTAGCGGGTAGGGGTCAGCCCCAGCATTTT. This sequence encodes CASSLAGRGQPQHF. The V and J genes are TRBV7-2 and TRBJ1-5, with D perhaps TRBD1 (5 bases). Trimming took off 0 bases at V and 6 bases at J, with 9 bases between the two ends. The CDR3 consists of 14 residues. CDR1 and CDR2 (germline): SGHTA, FQGNSA.

The rearrangement joins TRBV29-1 to TRBJ2-5, with 15 bases aligning to TRBD2. Per the germline V gene, CDR1 is SQVTM and CDR2 is ANQGSEA. With V trimmed by 2 bases and J by 7 bases, 5 bases remained unmatched. The CDR3 loop spans 15 amino acids. The CDR3, as DNA: TGCAGCGTTGAATACGGGACTAGCGGGGGGACGACCCAGTACTTC. It yields the protein CSVEYGTSGGTTQYF.

The chain has TRBV18 and TRBJ2-5; weak D call: TRBD1 (5 bases). CDR3 length: 14 amino acids. V was cut by 6 bases and J by 2 bases, with 13 bases left in between. Looked up from germline, CDR1 is KGHSH and CDR2 is LQKENI. CDR3 sequence reads: CASSQTQGQETQYF. CDR3 sequence (DNA): TGTGCCAGCTCGCAGACCCAGGGACAAGAGACCCAGTACTTC.

This rearrangement joins TRBV5-1 to TRBJ1-4; D possibly corresponds to TRBD1 (5 bases). Germline V gene lookup returns CDR1 SGHRS and CDR2 YFSETQ. Trimming pared 3 bases from V and 8 bases from J, leaving 11 bases between. The CDR3 consists of 13 residues. CDR3 DNA: TGCGCCAGCAGCTCGGGGGGGACCGAAAAACTGTTTTTT. This encodes CASSSGGTEKLFF.

This chain uses TRBV7-9 with TRBJ2-1; 7 nucleotides match TRBD1. The CDR3 has 15 amino acids. Germline trimming cut 6 bases from V and 0 bases from J; bases unmatched to any gene: 5. CDR1 is SEHNR and CDR2 is FQNEAQ in the germline V gene (reference sequence). The CDR3 bases are TGTGCCAGCAGAGTCCGGGACAGCTCCTACAATGAGCAGTTCTTC. The encoded protein is CASRVRDSSYNEQFF. The whole variable domain, filled in from reference TRBV7-9 and TRBJ2-1, reads DTGVSQNPRHKITKRGQNVTFRCDPISEHNRLYWYRQTLGQGPEFLTYFQNEAQLEKSRLLSDRFSAERPKGSFSTLEIQRTEQGDSAMYLCASRVRDSSYNEQFFGPGTRLTVL.

Regarding this clone: Other DNA sequences in the sample encode the same CDR3. This chain connects TRBV30 to TRBJ1-5, with D possibly TRBD1 on 5 matching bases. V lost 0 bases and J 5 bases, leaving 8 bases between the germline ends. Germline values: CDR1 GTSNPN, CDR2 SVGIG (reference sequence). This CDR3 spans 13 amino acids. CDR3 in DNA: TGTGCCTGGAGTGTGGGGGGTGATCAGCCCCAGCATTTT. This gives the protein CAWSVGGDQPQHF.

The rearrangement uses TRBV28 and TRBJ1-5; D may be TRBD1 (6 bases). Germline-derived CDR1 and CDR2 are MDHEN and SYDVKM. Trimming stripped 5 bases from V and 0 bases from J, with 11 bases between. The CDR3 has 15 residues. CDR3 coding DNA: TGTGCCAGCAGTCCCGGGACAAATAGCAATCAGCCCCAGCATTTT. Amino acids: CASSPGTNSNQPQHF.

The chain carries TRBV28 and TRBJ1-2; 9 bases match TRBD1. The V and J ends lost 6 bases and 8 bases, in that order; junction bases with no gene match: 13. Germline V lookup: CDR1 MDHEN, CDR2 SYDVKM. The CDR3 is made up of 15 amino acids. In nucleotides, the CDR3 is TGTGCCAGCAGGGGTTCCGGGACAGGGTTCGACGGCTACACCTTC. This sequence encodes CASRGSGTGFDGYTF.

The chain joins TRBV7-2 to TRBJ2-7, with 9 bases that match TRBD1. Unmatched junction bases numbered 9, after V lost 5 bases and J lost 4 bases. CDR3 size: 15 residues. CDR1 and CDR2 from the germline V gene are SGHTA and FQGNSA. The DNA of the CDR3 is TGTGCCAGCAGCACCGCCGGGACAGGGTATTACGAGCAGTACTTC. Translation gives CASSTAGTGYYEQYF.

The chain combines TRBV10-3 with TRBJ1-1, with D uncertain. Germline V gene data show CDR1 as ENHRY and CDR2 as SYGVKD. CDR3 length: 14 residues. V dropped 0 bases and J dropped 2 bases, with 7 bases sitting between them. The CDR3 loop is CAISESPVNTEAFF. The CDR3 DNA follows: TGTGCCATCAGTGAGTCTCCCGTCAACACTGAAGCTTTCTTT.

The V call is TRBV28, the J call TRBJ2-7; a possible D gene is TRBD2 (5 bases). The germline V and J ends were trimmed by 6 bases and 1 base, with 19 bases remaining between them. CDR1 and CDR2 (germline): MDHEN, SYDVKM. The CDR3 is made up of 16 amino acids. The CDR3 nucleotides read TGTGCCAGCAGCCTCCTCACGGTGCGGGCTTCCTACGAGCAGTACTTC. Translated: CASSLLTVRASYEQYF.

This sequence joins TRBV27 and TRBJ2-1; 8 nucleotides line up with TRBD2. CDR1 and CDR2 from the germline V gene are MNHEY and SMNVEV (reference sequence). V dropped 3 bases and J dropped 4; count of bases not matched to a gene: 2. The CDR3 loop spans 14 amino acids. The CDR3 loop is CASSFREGYNEQFF. CDR3 DNA sequence: TGTGCCAGCAGTTTCCGGGAGGGGTACAATGAGCAGTTCTTC.

This clone is a singleton in its sample. V and J are TRBV3-1 (or the pseudogene TRBV3-2) and TRBJ1-2, with D uncertain. The CDR3 covers 13 residues. In germline, CDR1 is LGHDT, CDR2 YNNKEL (reference sequence). With 4 bases removed from V and 7 bases from J, the gap between germline ends came to 13 bases. The CDR3 is CASSPSHFFGYTF. The DNA for the CDR3 is TGTGCCAGCAGCCCCTCCCACTTTTTTGGCTACACCTTC.

V and J are TRBV28 and TRBJ1-4; 7 bases fit TRBD1. The CDR3 loop spans 15 amino acids. Germline V lookup: CDR1 MDHEN, CDR2 SYDVKM. The V segment lost 4 bases and the J segment 8 bases; nucleotides outside the gene matches: 10. CDR3 DNA: TGTGCCAGCAGTTCACAACAGGGGATGGAAGAAAAACTGTTTTTT. The encoded protein is CASSSQQGMEEKLFF.

The gene calls are TRBV2 and TRBJ1-1; TRBD1 agrees at 11 bases. V shed 6 bases, J shed 4 bases, and the junction held 4 bases outside the gene matches. This CDR3 is 14 amino acids long. Germline CDR1 reads SNHLY; CDR2 reads FYNNEI. CDR3 residues: CASRDRGPRTEAFF. Written as DNA, the CDR3 is TGTGCCAGCAGGGACAGGGGGCCACGCACTGAAGCTTTCTTT.

The genes are TRBV11-2 and TRBJ2-4; 9 nucleotides agree with TRBD1. V was pared by 4 bases and J by 8 bases, with 9 bases of the junction left unmatched. CDR1 SGHAT and CDR2 FQNNGV come from the germline V gene. CDR3 length: 15 amino acids. CDR3 residues: CASSSRDRVYHIQYF. Here the CDR3 DNA reads TGTGCCAGCAGCTCCCGGGACAGGGTTTATCACATTCAGTACTTC.

The chain joins TRBV7-2 to TRBJ2-1; 8 nucleotides align to TRBD2. Looked up from germline, CDR1 is SGHTA and CDR2 is FQGNSA. The length of the CDR3 is 14 residues. V shed 7 bases and J 4 bases; nucleotides not matched to a gene: 6. CDR3 loop: CASNSGSVYNEQFF. The CDR3, as DNA: TGTGCCAGCAACAGCGGGAGCGTATACAATGAGCAGTTCTTC.

This clone was counted once. V gene TRBV19 combines with J gene TRBJ2-7, with D possibly TRBD1 on 6 matching bases. The germline V gene has CDR1 LNHDA and CDR2 SQIVND (reference sequence). V lost 4 bases and J 2 bases, leaving 15 bases between the germline ends. This CDR3 is built from 15 residues. CDR3 residues: CASSNPHRAAYEQYF. The CDR3 nucleotides read TGTGCCAGTAGTAACCCTCACAGGGCGGCCTACGAGCAGTACTTC. The full variable domain, its missing parts supplied by reference TRBV19 and TRBJ2-7, is DGGITQSPKYLFRKEGQNVTLSCEQNLNHDAMYWYRQDPGQGLRLIYYSQIVNDFQKGDIAEGYSVSREKKESFPLTVTSAQKNPTAFYLCASSNPHRAAYEQYFGPGTRLTVT.

The V and J genes are TRBV5-1 and TRBJ1-1, with unresolved D. Per the germline V gene, CDR1 is SGHRS and CDR2 is YFSETQ. The CDR3 is made up of 14 amino acids. V was clipped by 0 bases and J by 1 base, with 7 bases between them. The chain's CDR3 is CASSLDSGNTEAFF. The CDR3 DNA sequence: TGCGCCAGCAGCTTGGATTCAGGGAACACTGAAGCTTTCTTT. The full variable domain, completed using reference TRBV5-1 and TRBJ1-1, is KAGVTQTPRYLIKTRGQQVTLSCSPISGHRSVSWYQQTPGQGLQFLFEYFSETQRNKGNFPGRFSGRQFSNSRSEMNVSTLELGDSALYLCASSLDSGNTEAFFGQGTRLTVV.

CDR3 bases: TGCGCCAGCAGCAGGCAGCCGAGGACTGAAGCTTTCTTT. It is translated as CASSRQPRTEAFF. This chain connects TRBV5-1 to TRBJ1-1; D unclear. Trimming shortened V by 4 bases and J by 5 bases, and 12 bases separated the two germline ends. The CDR3 loop spans 13 amino acids. Germline CDR1 is SGHRS and CDR2 is YFSETQ.

J is TRBJ1-4 and V is TRBV6-2 or TRBV6-3; 7 bases align to TRBD1. This CDR3 contains 15 residues. The ends lost 4 bases at V and 0 bases at J; junction bases unmatched: 2. The V gene's germline CDR1 is MNHEY and CDR2 SVGEGT. The chain's CDR3 is CASSWGTATNEKLFF. CDR3 DNA sequence: TGTGCCAGCAGTTGGGGGACAGCAACTAATGAAAAACTGTTTTTT.

V gene TRBV4-1 combines with J gene TRBJ1-5, with a tentative D call TRBD1 (5 bases). CDR3 length: 13 residues. The germline V and J ends were trimmed by 6 bases and 2 bases, with 8 bases remaining between them. The germline V gene encodes CDR1 MGHRA and CDR2 YSYEKL. The CDR3 is CASSGRGNQPQHF. The CDR3 DNA reads as TGCGCCAGCAGTGGCAGGGGCAATCAGCCCCAGCATTTT.

V is TRBV6-1 and J is TRBJ1-2; D is ambiguous. Trimming took 3 bases from V and 4 from J, leaving 9 bases between them. Germline lookup yields CDR1 MNHNS and CDR2 SASEGT. CDR3 length equals 13 residues. The CDR3 region is CASSDGRSYGYTF. CDR3 DNA sequence: TGTGCCAGCAGTGATGGCAGAAGCTATGGCTACACCTTC.

This chain uses TRBV4-2 with TRBJ2-1, with 8 positions matching TRBD2. This CDR3 is 16 amino acids long. Germline CDR1 LGHNA, CDR2 YNFKEQ. The J segment lost 0 bases and the V segment lost 1 base, leaving 2 bases of the junction unmatched. This chain's CDR3 is CASSQAGTSSYNEQFF. For the CDR3, the DNA is TGTGCCAGCAGCCAAGCCGGGACTAGCTCCTACAATGAGCAGTTCTTC.

The V gene is TRBV5-1, the J gene TRBJ2-1; TRBD2 might be the D (6 bases). This CDR3 is built from 15 residues. Germline-derived CDR1 and CDR2 are SGHRS and YFSETQ. V was pared by 1 base and J by 2 bases, with 10 bases between. CDR3 region: CASSLNGSPYNEQFF. The CDR3 coding sequence is TGCGCCAGCAGCTTGAACGGGAGCCCCTACAATGAGCAGTTCTTC.

The V call is TRBV9, the J call TRBJ2-4, with TRBD1 matching over 8 bases. J gave up 6 bases and V 0 bases, and 5 bases lay outside the gene matches. CDR3 length equals 15 residues. The germline CDR1 and CDR2 sequences are SGDLS and YYNGEE. The CDR3 nucleotides read TGTGCCAGCAGCGTAGACGGACAGGGTGGAAACATTCAGTACTTC. It encodes CASSVDGQGGNIQYF.

Comment on this clone: This same CDR3 is encoded by further DNA sequences in the sample. The chain is built from TRBV12-3 or TRBV12-4 and TRBJ2-7; 7 nucleotides align to TRBD2. The CDR3 has 13 amino acids. V shed 6 bases and J 1 base; nucleotides not matched to a gene: 3. CDR3 bases: TGTGCCAGCAGGGCTAGCGGTTCCTACGAGCAGTACTTC. It encodes CASRASGSYEQYF.